This T cell receptor beta chain appears in the sequencing data of a study of cytomegalovirus exposure and HLA in healthy donors. As for this clone: Its antigen remains unidentified.

CDR1 and CDR2 from the germline V gene are SGHTA and FQGNSA. The CDR3 has 14 residues. J gave up 4 bases and V 4 bases, and 4 bases lay outside the gene matches. 60 Vbeta and 13 Jbeta primers were used in PCR. In the authors' workflow: Later analysis identified roughly 84 million unique TCR beta chains, about 11 million shared. Assay: immunoSEQ multiplex PCR; the TCRdb copy retains only in-frame clones and omits some. That table supplies the V and J calls and clone size; D and trimming were determined from the DNA. The sample shows some 110,000 clones, around 77% of them seen only once. General study results and limits: A later analysis linked about 17,000 TCR beta sequences to HLA alleles at 0.05 false discovery rate. For most TCR sequences rarity was the rule, although some public TCRs occurred in many donors. What a later analysis reportedly showed was that an Asian-associated ancestry cluster had fewer N-insertions than the approximately 700-donor mean.

The TCR was taken from a man aged 50-59 years in good health and CMV-seropositive. This sequence joins TRBV7-2 and TRBJ1-5, with 7 bases that match TRBD1. Input material: PBMCs. In DNA form, the CDR3 reads TGTGCCAGCAGCTCAGGGGGGACGAATCAGCCCCAGCATTTT. As protein: CASSSGGTNQPQHF.